This TCR beta chain was observed in a study of memory CD8 T cells in hepatitis C reinfection. On the study more broadly: HCV reinfection: RNA-positive following two negative tests at least 60 days apart. Pre-reinfection samples were taken 55 to 20 weeks before detection.

Documented time point: pre-reinfection, 55 to 20 weeks before reinfection detection. The sorted cells went straight to TCR sequencing with no prior in vitro expansion. Control naive CD8 T cells came from a couple of donors at all three reinfection time points. TCRdb's copy holds only in-frame clones and misses some; the assay was immunoSEQ multiplex PCR. Among 45,000 to 55,000 clones listed, roughly 86% were seen once. The CDR3 runs to 14 residues. Germline V gene data show CDR1 as SGHDT and CDR2 as YYEEEE. V lost 6 bases and J lost 13; bases outside the gene matches: 15. The receptor's source is a young man with hepatitis C virus infection. Input material: naive CD8+ T cells sorted from blood. The V call is TRBV5-6, the J call TRBJ2-3, with 9 positions matching TRBD2. The CDR3 sequence: CASNSGSEGGREYF. The CDR3 nucleotides are TGTGCCAGCAATTCGGGCAGCGAAGGCGGGAGGGAGTATTTT.